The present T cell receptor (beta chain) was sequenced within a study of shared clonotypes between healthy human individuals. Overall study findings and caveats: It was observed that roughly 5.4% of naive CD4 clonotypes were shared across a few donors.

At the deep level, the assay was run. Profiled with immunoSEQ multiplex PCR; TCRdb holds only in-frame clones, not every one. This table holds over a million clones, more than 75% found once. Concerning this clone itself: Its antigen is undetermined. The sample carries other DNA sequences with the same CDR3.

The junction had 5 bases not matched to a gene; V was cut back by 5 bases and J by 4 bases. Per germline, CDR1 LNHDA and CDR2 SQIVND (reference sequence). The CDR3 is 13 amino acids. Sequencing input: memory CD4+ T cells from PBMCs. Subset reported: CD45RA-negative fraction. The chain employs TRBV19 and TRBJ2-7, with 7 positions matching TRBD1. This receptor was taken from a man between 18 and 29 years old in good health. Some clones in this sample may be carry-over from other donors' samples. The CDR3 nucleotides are TGTGCCAGTAGTCGGGGACAGTCATACGAGCAGTACTTC. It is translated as CASSRGQSYEQYF.